This T cell receptor (beta chain) was found in a study of T cell responses to AZD1222 COVID-19 vaccine. Overall study findings and caveats: Increased Spike-specific TCR breadth and depth were observed after two AZD1222 doses. The donors showed a predominance of white British ancestry and of females, with possible underestimation of clonal diversity. Across the whole spike, CD4 TCRs peaked at regions 160-218 and 743-854.

The trim removed 3 bases at V and 5 bases at J, leaving 7 bases unmatched. The CDR3 consists of 16 residues. The germline V gene encodes CDR1 SNHLY and CDR2 FYNNEI. As regards this clone: Its antigen is currently unknown.

Produced via immunoSEQ multiplex PCR; TCRdb's table is partial and in-frame only. The table includes 90,000 to 120,000 clones, about 94% detected once. Sequenced here: peripheral blood, sampled on day 0 of AZD1222 vaccination. The source is an adult in good health. The chain recombines TRBV2 with TRBJ2-2, with TRBD1 matching over 9 bases. CDR3 residues: CASSDNRGRVTGELFF. DNA for the CDR3: TGTGCCAGCAGTGATAACAGGGGGCGAGTTACCGGGGAGCTGTTTTTT.